A single sample is the source of the 13 T cell receptor beta chains below, sequenced in a study of CD8+CD57+ T cells in acquired aplastic anemia (dated by TCRdb to the late 2010s). Sequenced on an Illumina HiSeq 2000. Genomic DNA was used as template for profiling of TCR beta VDJ combinations and CDR3 sequences. Using fastp trimming at Q25 and MiXCR clonotype assembly, TCRdb reanalyzed the public sequencing data and kept in-frame beta chains. Rows with one shared CDR3 protein collapse into an entry with the most common genes and DNA. The sample records hundreds of thousands of distinct CDR3 sequences, just under 70% of which are singletons. Less than 4% of the sample rests with the top ten. Input material: sorted CD4+, CD8+, or CD8+CD57+ T cells (not recorded which) from PBMCs. These receptors all come from a human donor in good health, serving as a control.

Turning to this clonotype: The junction and the germline gene differ at one end; a read error may be behind it. The rearrangement uses TRBV5-1 and TRBJ2-7; no definite D call. The CDR3 is made up of 15 amino acids. CDR1 and CDR2 from the germline V gene are SGHRS and YFSETQ. CDR3 nucleotide sequence: TGCGCCACCAGCATGAACGCTGGGAACACCTACGAGCAGTACTTC. This translates into CATSMNAGNTYEQYF. Variable domain in full (rest from reference TRBV5-1 and TRBJ2-7): KAGVTQTPRYLIKTRGQQVTLSCSPISGHRSVSWYQQTPGQGLQFLFEYFSETQRNKGNFPGRFSGRQFSNSRSEMNVSTLELGDSALYLCATSMNAGNTYEQYFGPGTRLTVT.

This sequence joins TRBV7-9 and TRBJ2-3, with D uncertain. The CDR3 is made up of 12 amino acids. Germline V gives CDR1 SEHNR, CDR2 FQNEAQ (reference sequence). Trimming pared 2 bases from V and 11 bases from J, leaving 11 bases between. This CDR3 reads CASSLRAIEQYF. For the CDR3, the DNA is TGTGCCAGCAGCTTAAGGGCGATAGAGCAGTATTTT.

Only one count was recorded for this clonotype. This chain connects TRBV2 to TRBJ1-6, with TRBD1 as a possible D gene (5 bases). There are 14 residues in the CDR3. Trimming removed 7 bases from V and 7 bases from J, with 14 bases in between. The germline CDR1 and CDR2 sequences are SNHLY and FYNNEI. The CDR3 nucleotides are TGTGCCAGCACCAGGGACTATCAGAATTCACCCCTCCACTTT. Translated: CASTRDYQNSPLHF.

The chain uses TRBV20-1 and TRBJ2-7; D ambiguous. Germline CDR1 is DFQATT and CDR2 is SNEGSKA (reference sequence). This CDR3 has 13 amino acids. V was clipped by 1 base and J by 6 bases, with 13 bases between them. In DNA form, the CDR3 reads TGCAGTGCTAGAGGGGCCGGGCGGTTCGAGCAGTACTTC. Protein: CSARGAGRFEQYF.

The rearrangement links TRBV20-1 to TRBJ1-1, with no clear D. V was trimmed by 3 bases and J by 11 bases, leaving 16 bases between them. CDR1 is DFQATT and CDR2 is SNEGSKA in the germline V gene (reference sequence). This CDR3 has 12 residues. In nucleotides, the CDR3 is TGCAGTGCTAGCCATTCGACTAACACCGCTTTCTTT. This encodes CSASHSTNTAFF.

This chain links TRBV20-1 with TRBJ2-3; no firm D call. Germline V gene data show CDR1 as DFQATT and CDR2 as SNEGSKA (reference sequence). With 3 bases removed from V and 0 bases from J, the gap between germline ends came to 19 bases. The CDR3 sequence is 17 residues long. CDR3 nucleotide sequence: TGCAGTGCTAGTCCGGTTGGGCTGACTGCTAGCACAGATACGCAGTATTTT. It specifies CSASPVGLTASTDTQYF.

In its sample, this clonotype was seen many times. V usage is TRBV4-2 and J usage is TRBJ1-4; tentative D call: TRBD1 (6 bases). Germline loops: CDR1 LGHNA, CDR2 YNFKEQ. Between the trimmed V and J ends, which lost 0 bases and 8 bases, there was a span of 13 bases. The CDR3 is 15 amino acids. The CDR3 DNA reads as TGTGCCAGCAGCCAAGATACAGGGCAAGGGGAAAAACTGTTTTTT. Its translation is CASSQDTGQGEKLFF.

The rearrangement links TRBV10-3 to TRBJ1-1; D remains unclear. This CDR3 contains 14 residues. Trimming pared 2 bases from V and 3 bases from J, leaving 10 bases between. Germline values: CDR1 ENHRY, CDR2 SYGVKD. As DNA, the CDR3 is TGTGCCATCAGTGAGGACAAGGGTTACACTGAAGCTTTCTTT. This gives the protein CAISEDKGYTEAFF.

Worth noting for this clonotype: Its ends do not fully match the called genes, so a read error is possible. This chain uses TRBV9 with TRBJ2-3; D call uncertain. The CDR3 covers 13 residues. Germline CDR1 SGDLS, CDR2 YYNGEE. The DNA for the CDR3 is TGTGCCAGCAGCGTAGAGGGCAGCCAAGAGACCCAGTTT. This sequence encodes CASSVEGSQETQF.

Remarks on this clonotype: A read error may be the cause here, since a much bigger clone is one base away. The chain recombines TRBV12-5 with TRBJ2-7; 10 bases agree with TRBD2. CDR3 length equals 16 residues. J was trimmed by 1 base and V by 5 bases; bases with no gene match: 8. Per the germline V gene, CDR1 is LGHNT and CDR2 is FRNRAP. CDR3 bases: TGTGCTAGTGGTCGACCTCTAGCGGGGGAATCCTACGAGCAGTACTTC. This encodes CASGRPLAGESYEQYF.

The chain employs TRBV7-2 and TRBJ1-5; no reliable D call. V lost 3 bases, J lost 2 bases, and 11 bases lay in between. This CDR3 region has 15 residues. Germline assignment: CDR1 SGHTA and CDR2 FQGNSA. The CDR3 sequence: CASSFSTRGNQPQHF. For the CDR3, the DNA is TGTGCCAGCAGCTTTAGTACAAGAGGCAATCAGCCCCAGCATTTT.

The chain carries TRBV7-2 and TRBJ1-3, with D hard to call. The CDR3 length is 16 residues. V was pared by 0 bases and J by 12 bases, with 21 bases between. Germline V gives CDR1 SGHTA, CDR2 FQGNSA. The CDR3 spells CASSLAGDLNSPLIYF. The CDR3 DNA is TGTGCCAGCAGCTTAGCCGGAGACCTAAATTCACCCCTCATATATTTT.

This clonotype was recorded many times. The chain employs TRBV12-3 or TRBV12-4 and TRBJ2-7; D not certain. The CDR3 is 11 amino acids. Trimming stripped 3 bases from V and 6 bases from J, with 6 bases between. Here the CDR3 reads CASSLKSEQYF. CDR3 nucleotide sequence: TGTGCCAGCAGTTTGAAGAGCGAGCAGTACTTC.